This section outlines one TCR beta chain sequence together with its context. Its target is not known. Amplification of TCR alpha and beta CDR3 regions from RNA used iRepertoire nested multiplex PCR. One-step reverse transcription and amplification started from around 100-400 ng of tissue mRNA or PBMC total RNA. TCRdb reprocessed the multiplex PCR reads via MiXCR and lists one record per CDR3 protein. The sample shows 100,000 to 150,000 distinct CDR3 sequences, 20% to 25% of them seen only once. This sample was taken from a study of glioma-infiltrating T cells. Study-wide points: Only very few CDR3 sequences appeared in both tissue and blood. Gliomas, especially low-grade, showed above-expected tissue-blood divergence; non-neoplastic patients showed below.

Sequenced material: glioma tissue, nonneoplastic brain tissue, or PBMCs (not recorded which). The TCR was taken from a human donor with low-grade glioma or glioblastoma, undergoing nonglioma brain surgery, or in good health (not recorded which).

This chain's CDR3 is CSANWYNEQFF. The DNA of the CDR3 is TGCAGTGCTAACTGGTACAATGAGCAGTTCTTC. This chain links TRBV20-1 with TRBJ2-1, with D unresolved. CDR1 is DFQATT, CDR2 SNEGSKA, per germline (reference sequence). The CDR3 contains 11 residues. The germline V and J ends were trimmed by 4 bases and 4 bases, with 5 bases remaining between them.